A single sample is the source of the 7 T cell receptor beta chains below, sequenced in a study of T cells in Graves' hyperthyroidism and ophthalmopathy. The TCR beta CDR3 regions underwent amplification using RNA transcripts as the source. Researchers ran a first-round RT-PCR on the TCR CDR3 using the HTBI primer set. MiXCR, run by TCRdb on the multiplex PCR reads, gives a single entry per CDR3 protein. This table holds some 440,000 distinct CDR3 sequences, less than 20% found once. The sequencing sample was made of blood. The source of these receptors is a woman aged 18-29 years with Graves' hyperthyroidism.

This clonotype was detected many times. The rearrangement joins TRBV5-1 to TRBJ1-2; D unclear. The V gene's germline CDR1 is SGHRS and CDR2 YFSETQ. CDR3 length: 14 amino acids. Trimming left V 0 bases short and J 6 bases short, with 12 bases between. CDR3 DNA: TGCGCCAGCAGCTTGGGGTTCGACCTAGATGGCTACACCTTC. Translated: CASSLGFDLDGYTF. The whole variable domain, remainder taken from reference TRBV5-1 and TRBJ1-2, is KAGVTQTPRYLIKTRGQQVTLSCSPISGHRSVSWYQQTPGQGLQFLFEYFSETQRNKGNFPGRFSGRQFSNSRSEMNVSTLELGDSALYLCASSLGFDLDGYTFGSGTRLTVV.

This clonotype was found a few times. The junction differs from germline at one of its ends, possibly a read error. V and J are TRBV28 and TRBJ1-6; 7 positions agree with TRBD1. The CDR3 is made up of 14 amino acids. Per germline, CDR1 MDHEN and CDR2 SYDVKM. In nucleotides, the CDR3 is TGTGCCTGCAGAGGAGACAGGGTAAATTCACCCCTCCACTTT. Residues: CACRGDRVNSPLHF.

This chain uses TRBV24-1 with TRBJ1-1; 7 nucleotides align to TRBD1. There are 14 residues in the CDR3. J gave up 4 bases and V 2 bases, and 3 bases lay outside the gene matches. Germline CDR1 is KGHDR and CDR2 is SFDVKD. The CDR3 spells CATSDSQGSTEAFF. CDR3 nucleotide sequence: TGTGCCACCAGTGATTCACAGGGGAGCACTGAAGCTTTCTTT.

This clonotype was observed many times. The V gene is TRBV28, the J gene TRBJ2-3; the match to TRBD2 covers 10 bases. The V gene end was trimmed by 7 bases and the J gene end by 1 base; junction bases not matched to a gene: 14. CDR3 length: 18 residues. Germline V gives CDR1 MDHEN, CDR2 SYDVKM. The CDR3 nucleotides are TGTGCCAGCATAGCGGGAGGACCAGGGGGGTCGGGCACAGATACGCAGTATTTT. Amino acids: CASIAGGPGGSGTDTQYF.

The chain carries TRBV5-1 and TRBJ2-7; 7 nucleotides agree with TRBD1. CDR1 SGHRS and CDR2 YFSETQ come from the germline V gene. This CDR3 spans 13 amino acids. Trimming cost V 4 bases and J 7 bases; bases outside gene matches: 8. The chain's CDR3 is CASSHGTEREQYF. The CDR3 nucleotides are TGCGCCAGCAGCCACGGGACAGAGAGGGAGCAGTACTTC.

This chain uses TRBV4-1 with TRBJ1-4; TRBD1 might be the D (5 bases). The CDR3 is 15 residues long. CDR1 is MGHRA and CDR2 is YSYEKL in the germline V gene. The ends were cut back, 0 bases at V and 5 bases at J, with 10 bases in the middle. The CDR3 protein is CASSQDRGINEKLFF. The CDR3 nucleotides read TGCGCCAGCAGCCAAGATAGGGGAATCAATGAAAAACTGTTTTTT.

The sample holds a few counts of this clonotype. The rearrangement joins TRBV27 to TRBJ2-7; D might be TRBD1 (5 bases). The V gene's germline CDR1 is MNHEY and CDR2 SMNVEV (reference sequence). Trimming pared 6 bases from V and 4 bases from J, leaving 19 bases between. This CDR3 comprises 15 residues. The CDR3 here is CASRPGFRATYEQYF. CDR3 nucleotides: TGTGCCAGCAGGCCGGGCTTCAGGGCGACTTACGAGCAGTACTTC.